This TCR beta chain comes out of a study of blood T cell repertoires in COVID-19. Background on the study: Samples of COVID-19 (acute and convalescent) were obtained from the United States, Italy and Spain. The analysed material was cDNA or gDNA that came from T cells, B-cell-depleted T cells, or PBMCs.

How the authors handled the data: Nucleated cell number was recorded as an estimate derived from reference gene primer amplification. Measured with immunoSEQ multiplex PCR; TCRdb has only the in-frame clones, and not every one. The V and J calls and the clone size are those of that table, but D and trimming were determined from the DNA. The top ten clones hold roughly 3% of a sample with about 250,000 clones, nearly 90% of them seen once. CDR3 size: 13 residues. Germline V gene sequence: CDR1 KGHDR, CDR2 SFDVKD. V was trimmed by 10 bases and J by 6 bases, leaving 14 bases between them. Specimen: peripheral blood. This TCR was sampled from a young man with active or convalescent COVID-19. V and J are TRBV24-1 and TRBJ1-4; possible D gene TRBD1, 5 bases. CDR3 sequence: CATAGGAHEKLFF. The CDR3 DNA sequence: TGTGCCACTGCCGGCGGGGCGCATGAAAAACTGTTTTTT.